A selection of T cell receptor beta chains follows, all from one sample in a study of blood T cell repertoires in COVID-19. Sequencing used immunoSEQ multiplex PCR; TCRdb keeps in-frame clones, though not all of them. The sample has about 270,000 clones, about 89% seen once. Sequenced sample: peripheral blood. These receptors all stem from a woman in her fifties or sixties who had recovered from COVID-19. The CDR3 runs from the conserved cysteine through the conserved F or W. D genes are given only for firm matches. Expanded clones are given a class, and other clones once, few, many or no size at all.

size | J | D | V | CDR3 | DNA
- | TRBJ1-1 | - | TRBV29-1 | CSVEEGSGGTEAFF | TGCAGCGTTGAAGAGGGGTCGGGGGGCACTGAAGCTTTCTTT
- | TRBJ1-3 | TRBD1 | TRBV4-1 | CASSQVGGQGRTGNTIYF | TGCGCCAGCAGCCAAGTTGGCGGACAGGGGAGGACTGGAAACACCATATATTTT
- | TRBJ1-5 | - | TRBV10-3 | CAISEGLRDSNQPQHF | TGTGCCATCAGTGAGGGATTGAGGGATAGCAATCAGCCCCAGCATTTT
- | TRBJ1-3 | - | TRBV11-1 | CASSAGQTNSGNTIYF | TGTGCCAGCAGCGCCGGACAGACGAACTCTGGAAACACCATATATTTT
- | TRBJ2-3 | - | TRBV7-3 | CASSSTLDTQYF | TGTGCCAGCAGCTCAACTCTAGATACGCAGTATTTT
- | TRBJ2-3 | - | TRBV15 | CATTPGGGTDTQYF | TGTGCCACCACGCCCGGGGGTGGCACAGATACGCAGTATTTT
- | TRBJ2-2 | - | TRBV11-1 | CASSQPTLLNTGELFF | TGTGCCAGCAGCCAACCGACACTCCTGAACACCGGGGAGCTGTTTTTT
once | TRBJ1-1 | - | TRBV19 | CASSLRGANTEAFF | TGTGCCAGTAGCCTCAGGGGAGCGAACACTGAAGCTTTCTTT
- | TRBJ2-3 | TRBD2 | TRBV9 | CASSVGSGGNTDTQYF | TGTGCCAGCAGCGTGGGTAGCGGGGGGAACACAGATACGCAGTATTTT
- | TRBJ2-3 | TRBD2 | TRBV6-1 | CASSASGGGSVPGTQYF | TGTGCCAGCAGTGCTAGTGGCGGGGGGTCTGTGCCCGGTACGCAGTATTTT
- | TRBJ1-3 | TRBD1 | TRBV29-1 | CSVEPGGGGNTIYF | TGCAGCGTTGAGCCAGGGGGCGGTGGAAACACCATATATTTT
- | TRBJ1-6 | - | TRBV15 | CATSRDRGTSPLHF | TGTGCCACCAGCAGAGATCGCGGGACTTCACCCCTCCACTTT
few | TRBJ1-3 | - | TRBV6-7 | CASRDSKDGSGNTIYF | TGTGCCAGCAGGGACTCCAAGGACGGCTCTGGAAACACCATATATTTT
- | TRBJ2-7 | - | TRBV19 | CASSRTRELSSYEQYF | TGTGCCAGTAGTAGAACGAGGGAACTAAGCTCCTACGAGCAGTACTTC
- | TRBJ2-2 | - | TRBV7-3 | CASSSHRTGELFF | TGTGCCAGCAGCTCTCATCGGACCGGGGAGCTGTTTTTT
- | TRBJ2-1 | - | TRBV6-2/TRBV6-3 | CASSYSMLPLRVDEQFF | TGTGCCAGCAGTTACTCGATGCTTCCCCTGCGGGTCGATGAGCAGTTCTTC
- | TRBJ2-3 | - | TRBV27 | CASSLRGSTSTDTQYF | TGTGCCAGCAGTTTAAGAGGGTCAACTAGCACAGATACGCAGTATTTT
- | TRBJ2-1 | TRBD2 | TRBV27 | CATKLAGGPVEQFF | TGTGCCACCAAGCTAGCGGGGGGGCCTGTAGAGCAGTTCTTC
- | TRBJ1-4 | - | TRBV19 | CASSIVPGSLLRNEKLFF | TGTGCCAGTAGTATAGTTCCGGGAAGTTTGCTGCGTAATGAAAAACTGTTTTTT
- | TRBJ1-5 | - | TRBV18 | CASSSRGGADQPQHF | TGTGCCAGCTCATCCCGGGGAGGGGCCGATCAGCCCCAGCATTTT
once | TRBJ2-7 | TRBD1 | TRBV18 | CASSLRTGLYEQYF | TGTGCCAGCTCACTTCGGACAGGGTTGTACGAGCAGTACTTC
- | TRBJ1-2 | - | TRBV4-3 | CASSQPYEGVNGYTF | TGCGCCAGCAGCCAACCCTATGAGGGGGTGAACGGCTACACCTTC
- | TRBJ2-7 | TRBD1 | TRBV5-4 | CASSLGDSNYEQYF | TGTGCCAGCAGCTTGGGGGACAGCAACTACGAGCAGTACTTC
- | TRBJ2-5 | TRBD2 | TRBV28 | CASISGGRETQYF | TGTGCCAGCATTAGCGGGGGGCGAGAGACCCAGTACTTC
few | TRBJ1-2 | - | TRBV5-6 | CASSPAGDYGYTF | TGTGCCAGCAGCCCTGCCGGAGACTATGGCTACACCTTC
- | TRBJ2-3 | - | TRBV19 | CASSIEKDTQYF | TGTGCCAGTAGTATCGAGAAAGATACGCAGTATTTT
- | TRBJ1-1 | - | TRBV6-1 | CASSDLSGPTEAFF | TGTGCCAGCAGTGATCTTTCAGGGCCCACTGAAGCTTTCTTT
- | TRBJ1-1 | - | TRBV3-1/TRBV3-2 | CASTLAGYTEAFF | TGTGCCAGCACTCTTGCCGGGTACACTGAAGCTTTCTTT
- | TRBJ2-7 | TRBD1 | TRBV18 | CASSPGQLEQYF | TGTGCCAGCTCACCGGGACAGCTCGAGCAGTACTTC
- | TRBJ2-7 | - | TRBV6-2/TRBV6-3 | CASSVRGYEQYF | TGTGCCAGCAGCGTCAGGGGCTACGAGCAGTACTTC
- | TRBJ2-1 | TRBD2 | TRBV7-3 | CASSSQDRKPGLAGGRNEQFF | TGTGCCAGCAGCTCCCAAGACCGAAAACCGGGACTAGCGGGGGGGCGGAATGAGCAGTTCTTC
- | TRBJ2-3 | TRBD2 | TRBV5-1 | CASSLEPLLAGRSHTQYF | TGCGCCAGCAGCTTGGAACCACTCCTAGCGGGGCGCAGTCATACGCAGTATTTT
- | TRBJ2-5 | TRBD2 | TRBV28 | CASFEREETQYF | TGTGCCAGCTTCGAGCGGGAGGAGACCCAGTACTTC
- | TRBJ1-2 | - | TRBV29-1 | CSVSGTYGYTF | TGCAGCGTTTCCGGGACTTATGGCTACACCTTC
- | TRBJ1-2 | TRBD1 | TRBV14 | CASSQAAQGANYGYTF | TGTGCCAGCAGCCAAGCGGCGCAGGGGGCGAACTATGGCTACACCTTC
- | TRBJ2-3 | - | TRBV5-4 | CASEHKGGADTQYF | TGTGCCAGCGAGCATAAAGGGGGGGCAGATACGCAGTATTTT
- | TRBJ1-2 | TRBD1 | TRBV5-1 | CASSRSPGQGVPNYGYTF | TGCGCCAGCAGCCGGAGCCCGGGACAGGGGGTTCCTAACTATGGCTACACCTTC
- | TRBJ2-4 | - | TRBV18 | CASSPQGTRNIQYF | TGTGCCAGCTCGCCCCAGGGGACCAGAAACATTCAGTACTTC
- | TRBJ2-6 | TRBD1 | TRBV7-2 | CASSLAGQGASGANVLTF | TGTGCCAGCAGCTTAGCCGGACAGGGGGCGTCTGGGGCCAACGTCCTGACTTTC
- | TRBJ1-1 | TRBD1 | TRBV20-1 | CSAIPGGRAFF | TGCAGTGCGATCCCAGGGGGTAGAGCTTTCTTT
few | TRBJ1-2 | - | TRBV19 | CASHQGIRISGYTF | TGTGCCAGTCACCAGGGTATAAGGATCAGCGGCTACACCTTC
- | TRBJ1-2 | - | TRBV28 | CASKTLSGRGGGYGYTF | TGTGCCAGCAAAACCTTGTCGGGACGGGGGGGAGGCTATGGCTACACCTTC
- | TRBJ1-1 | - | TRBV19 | CASSILGQHTEAFF | TGTGCCAGTAGTATCCTAGGACAGCACACTGAAGCTTTCTTT
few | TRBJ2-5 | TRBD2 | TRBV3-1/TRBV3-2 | CASSPHGRGGLKTQYF | TGTGCCAGCAGCCCCCACGGGCGGGGGGGCCTGAAGACCCAGTACTTC
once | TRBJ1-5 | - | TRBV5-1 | CASSLTQGGQPQHF | TGCGCCAGCAGCTTGACGCAGGGAGGTCAGCCCCAGCATTTT
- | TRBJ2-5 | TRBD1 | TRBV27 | CASKDRGFRETQYF | TGTGCCAGCAAGGACAGGGGATTCCGGGAGACCCAGTACTTC
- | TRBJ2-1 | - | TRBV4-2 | CASSQGEGRGEQFF | TGTGCCAGCAGCCAAGGAGAGGGGCGGGGTGAGCAGTTCTTC
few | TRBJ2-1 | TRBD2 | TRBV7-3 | CASSLTRGGYNEQFF | TGTGCCAGCAGCTTAACACGGGGGGGTTACAATGAGCAGTTCTTC
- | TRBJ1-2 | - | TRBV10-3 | CAIRPHTSRANYGYTF | TGTGCCATCCGCCCCCATACCTCCAGGGCTAACTATGGCTACACCTTC
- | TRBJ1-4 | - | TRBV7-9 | CASSWGGREKLFF | TGTGCCAGCAGCTGGGGAGGGAGGGAAAAACTGTTTTTT
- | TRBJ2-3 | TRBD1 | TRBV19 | CASSFSFQGAYTDTQYF | TGTGCCAGTAGTTTCTCATTCCAGGGGGCATACACAGATACGCAGTATTTT
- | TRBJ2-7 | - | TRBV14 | CASSQVAIYEQYF | TGTGCCAGCAGCCAAGTGGCCATCTACGAGCAGTACTTC
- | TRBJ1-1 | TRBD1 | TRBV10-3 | CAISYGTDNTEAFF | TGTGCCATCAGCTACGGGACAGATAACACTGAAGCTTTCTTT
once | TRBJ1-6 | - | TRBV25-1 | CATNGQGNSPLHF | TGTGCCACCAACGGGCAGGGAAACTCACCCCTCCACTTT
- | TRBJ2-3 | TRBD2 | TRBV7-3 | CASSSPLLGGSGDTQYF | TGTGCCAGCAGCTCTCCCCTTTTGGGGGGGAGCGGGGATACGCAGTATTTT
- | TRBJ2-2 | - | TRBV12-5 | CASNRDSTGELFF | TGTGCTAGTAATCGGGACTCCACCGGGGAGCTGTTTTTT
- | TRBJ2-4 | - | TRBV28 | CASSPPSRTIAKNIQYF | TGTGCCAGCAGTCCCCCCTCGCGGACAATAGCCAAAAACATTCAGTACTTC